These T cell receptor beta chains were read from a single sample in a study of identical twins. MiXCR, run by TCRdb on the 5' RACE reads, gives a single entry per CDR3 protein. The table lists 200,000 to 250,000 distinct CDR3 sequences, roughly 13% of them singletons. This same sample was also part of a study on yellow fever vaccine responses in identical twins.

Sequencing was carried out using memory (CD45RO+) T cells sorted from blood. These receptors all stem from a woman under 30 in good health. Both conserved end residues are part of each CDR3. The D gene is left open where the match is weak. Where a row states a size, it is once, few, many or the class of an expanded clone; other rows omit it.

V gene	clone size	J gene	D gene	CDR3 DNA	CDR3 protein
TRBV28	.	TRBJ1-5	.	TGTGCCAGCACCCTAGGGGGAACTCAGCCCCAGCATTTT	CASTLGGTQPQHF
TRBV10-1	.	TRBJ2-3	.	TGCGCCAGCACGCCGGGACTCACTAGGGGAGATACGCAGTATTTT	CASTPGLTRGDTQYF
TRBV2	once	TRBJ2-2	.	TGTGCCAGCTCCTGGGGTGCTTCCACCGGGGAGCTGTTTTTT	CASSWGASTGELFF
TRBV12-3/TRBV12-4	many	TRBJ1-1	.	TGTGCCAGCAGTTTCCAGACAGCGCTTGAAGCTTTCTTT	CASSFQTALEAFF
TRBV4-1	.	TRBJ1-6	.	TGCGCCAGCAGCCCTGGCTCCTATAATTCACCCCTCCACTTT	CASSPGSYNSPLHF
TRBV24-1	many	TRBJ2-3	.	TGTGCCACCAGTGGAGGAGATACGCAGTATTTT	CATSGGDTQYF
TRBV20-1	few	TRBJ2-5	.	TGCAGTGCTAGTTACGGGGTGGTATCAGAGACCCAGTACTTC	CSASYGVVSETQYF
TRBV7-2	once	TRBJ2-4	TRBD1	TGTGCCAGCAGCCGAGGCCGTCCCGACCAGGGGGCGCAAGCGTACTTC	CASSRGRPDQGAQAYF
TRBV15	few	TRBJ2-1	.	TGTGCGTCGAGGGCGGACAATGAGCAGTTCTTC	CASRADNEQFF
TRBV20-1	.	TRBJ2-3	.	TGCAGTGCTATACGGGCAGGCACAGATACGCAGTATTTT	CSAIRAGTDTQYF
TRBV7-2	few	TRBJ2-1	.	TGTGCCAGCAGCCCGACCTCCCCAGGGGCCGCCTACAATGAGCAGTTCTTC	CASSPTSPGAAYNEQFF
TRBV28	.	TRBJ2-1	.	TGTGCCAGCAGTCCCCCCGGCTCAGGGGTTAATGAGCAGTTCTTC	CASSPPGSGVNEQFF
TRBV5-1	many	TRBJ2-1	TRBD2	TGCGCCAGCAACCCGGGACTAGCGGGAGCTGGTTTCTACAATGAGCAGTTCTTC	CASNPGLAGAGFYNEQFF
TRBV29-1	many	TRBJ1-1	.	TGCAGCGTTTTTGGGGCTGAAGCTTTCTTT	CSVFGAEAFF
TRBV29-1	many	TRBJ2-3	TRBD2	TGCAGCGTCGGACTAGCGGGAGATACGCAGTATTTT	CSVGLAGDTQYF
TRBV6-2/TRBV6-3	many	TRBJ2-1	.	TGTGCCAGCAGGGAGAGACAGTCTACCTACAATGAGCAGTTCTTC	CASRERQSTYNEQFF
TRBV20-1	many	TRBJ2-7	TRBD1	TGCAGTGCTAGAGGGGACAGGGAATACGAGCAGTACTTC	CSARGDREYEQYF
TRBV28	few	TRBJ2-7	.	TGTGCCCAACAGAAACAGGGTTCCTACGAGCAGTACTTC	CAQQKQGSYEQYF
TRBV5-4	few	TRBJ2-7	TRBD1	TGTGCCAGCAGTAGACGGGACAGGGCTAGGGTCTCCTACGAGCAGTACTTC	CASSRRDRARVSYEQYF
TRBV5-1	few	TRBJ2-7	TRBD1	TGCGCCAGCAGCTTGACAGGGGAAGTCTATTACGAGCAGTACTTC	CASSLTGEVYYEQYF
TRBV6-5	.	TRBJ2-1	.	TGTGCCAGCAGTTCCTCCGGGCCCCCGGGGTTGTTGGATGAGCAGTTCTTC	CASSSSGPPGLLDEQFF
TRBV5-6	few	TRBJ2-3	TRBD1	TGTGCCAGCAGCTCCGGACAGGGGCAGTATTTT	CASSSGQGQYF